The 14 T cell receptor beta chains below all came from one sample that was sequenced in a study of shared clonotypes between healthy human individuals. Sequencing was performed with immunoSEQ multiplex PCR; in TCRdb, only in-frame clones are kept and a portion is missing. The table shows more than 400,000 clones, with about 96% occurring only once. The material sequenced was naive CD4+ T cells sorted from blood. Subset meaning: CD45RA+ positively selected. The receptor source for this set is a woman aged 30 to 39 in good health.

This clone was picked up a small number of times. The V and J genes are TRBV6-5 and TRBJ1-2; no clear D. There are 13 residues in the CDR3. Germline assignment: CDR1 MNHEY and CDR2 SVGAGI. V gave up 3 bases and J gave up 3 bases, with 8 bases separating them. CDR3: CASSYRWDYGYTF. DNA for the CDR3: TGTGCCAGCAGTTATCGCTGGGACTATGGCTACACCTTC.

The chain links TRBV2 to TRBJ2-1; the match to TRBD2 covers 16 bases. V was pared by 5 bases and J by 7 bases, with 5 bases of the junction left unmatched. Germline V gives CDR1 SNHLY, CDR2 FYNNEI. The CDR3 is made up of 16 amino acids. The DNA of the CDR3 is TGTGCCAGCAGTCCCCTGGGACTAGCGGGAGGGAATGAGCAGTTCTTC. Translating it yields CASSPLGLAGGNEQFF.

The chain has TRBV27 and TRBJ1-5; D is perhaps TRBD1 (6 bases). The germline gives CDR1 MNHEY, CDR2 SMNVEV (reference sequence). The CDR3 consists of 15 residues. Trimming stripped 0 bases from V and 5 bases from J, with 11 bases between. CDR3 nucleotide sequence: TGTGCCAGCAGTTTATCCTGGGGGCAGCATCAGCCCCAGCATTTT. Its protein product is CASSLSWGQHQPQHF.

The chain has TRBV5-1 and TRBJ1-1, with D possibly matching TRBD1 (6 bases). V was shortened by 0 bases and J by 6 bases, with 15 bases between the two germline ends. The germline gives CDR1 SGHRS, CDR2 YFSETQ. The CDR3 extends over 15 amino acids. CDR3 nucleotide sequence: TGCGCCAGCAGCTTGGTGGTGGCAGGGGTGGCTGAAGCTTTCTTT. Translated, it gives CASSLVVAGVAEAFF.

This chain's CDR3 is CASSPRGQLNTEAFF. The CDR3 DNA is TGTGCCAGTAGTCCCCGGGGACAGTTGAACACTGAAGCTTTCTTT. V gene TRBV19 combines with J gene TRBJ1-1; 7 nucleotides line up with TRBD1. The CDR3 is made up of 15 amino acids. V trimming: 5 bases; J trimming: 0 bases; junction bases outside the gene matches: 6. The germline V gene has CDR1 LNHDA and CDR2 SQIVND (reference sequence).

V gene TRBV10-3 combines with J gene TRBJ1-2; D uncertain. CDR3 length: 12 amino acids. V gave up 8 bases and J gave up 4 bases, with 11 bases separating them. CDR1 is ENHRY and CDR2 is SYGVKD in the germline V gene. The CDR3 region is CAIGDAGYGYTF. The DNA for the CDR3 is TGTGCCATCGGAGACGCGGGCTATGGCTACACCTTC.

The chain employs TRBV19 and TRBJ2-2; TRBD2 might be the D (6 bases). The V gene lost 3 bases and the J gene lost 4 bases, with 9 bases spanning the gap. Looked up from germline, CDR1 is LNHDA and CDR2 is SQIVND (reference sequence). This CDR3 spans 14 amino acids. CDR3 bases: TGTGCCAGTAGTATTGGGGGGACCACCGGGGAGCTGTTTTTT. It codes for CASSIGGTTGELFF.

The rearrangement joins TRBV7-3 to TRBJ2-6, with D possibly being TRBD1 (6 bases). From germline, CDR1 is SGHTA and CDR2 FQGTGA. The CDR3 runs 16 residues. V was clipped by 3 bases and J by 0 bases, with 9 bases between them. The CDR3 reads CASSLDSPSGANVLTF. CDR3 bases: TGTGCCAGCAGCTTGGACAGCCCCTCTGGGGCCAACGTCCTGACTTTC.

The chain links TRBV27 to TRBJ2-2, with D perhaps given as TRBD1 or TRBD2 (5 bases each). V lost 8 bases and J 4 bases, leaving 23 bases between the germline ends. The CDR3 is 17 residues long. The germline V gene has CDR1 MNHEY and CDR2 SMNVEV (reference sequence). The CDR3 protein is CASPCGESGLGTGELFF. CDR3 sequence (DNA): TGTGCCAGCCCTTGTGGGGAGTCGGGGCTTGGCACCGGGGAGCTGTTTTTT.

The chain links TRBV10-2 to TRBJ2-1; TRBD2 agrees at 14 bases. The V gene's germline CDR1 is WSHSY and CDR2 SAAADI. V shed 6 bases, J shed 9 bases, and the junction held 10 bases outside the gene matches. This CDR3 spans 16 amino acids. This CDR3 reads CASRRLAGGGFGEQFF. CDR3 nucleotide sequence: TGCGCCAGCAGGAGACTAGCGGGAGGGGGATTTGGTGAGCAGTTCTTC.

The V call is TRBV19, the J call TRBJ2-7; 8 bases align to TRBD2. The CDR3 length is 14 residues. Trimming cost V 7 bases and J 2 bases; bases outside gene matches: 7. Germline-derived CDR1 and CDR2 are LNHDA and SQIVND (reference sequence). CDR3: CASTGGGLPYEQYF. The CDR3 DNA sequence: TGTGCCAGTACCGGGGGGGGACTTCCCTACGAGCAGTACTTC.

This chain connects TRBV11-3 to TRBJ2-1; no definite D call. V shed 1 base and J shed 9 bases, with 10 bases lying between them. Germline V CDR1 and CDR2: SGHNT, YENEEA. The CDR3 is 13 amino acids. CDR3 in amino acids: CASSLVGPGEQFF. CDR3 in DNA: TGTGCCAGCAGCTTAGTCGGACCGGGTGAGCAGTTCTTC.

In nucleotides, the CDR3 is TGTGCCAGCAGTGTATCGGTTCAAGAGACCCAGTACTTC. The encoded protein is CASSVSVQETQYF. The V and J genes are TRBV6-1 and TRBJ2-5; D gene unclear. This CDR3 is built from 13 residues. V gave up 4 bases and J gave up 2 bases, with 8 bases separating them. Germline CDR1 and CDR2: MNHNS and SASEGT.

The genes are TRBV2 and TRBJ2-3; D possibly corresponds to TRBD2 (6 bases). Germline assignment: CDR1 SNHLY and CDR2 FYNNEI. The CDR3 has 14 residues. V lost 8 bases and J lost 2, with 14 bases in between. The CDR3 DNA follows: TGTGCCAGCTCGACGGGGAGGTTCACAGATACGCAGTATTTT. Its protein product is CASSTGRFTDTQYF. Full variable domain (remainder filled in from reference TRBV2 and TRBJ2-3): EPEVTQTPSHQVTQMGQEVILRCVPISNHLYFYWYRQILGQKVEFLVSFYNNEISEKSEIFDDQFSVERPDGSNFTLKIRSTKLEDSAMYFCASSTGRFTDTQYFGPGTRLTVL.